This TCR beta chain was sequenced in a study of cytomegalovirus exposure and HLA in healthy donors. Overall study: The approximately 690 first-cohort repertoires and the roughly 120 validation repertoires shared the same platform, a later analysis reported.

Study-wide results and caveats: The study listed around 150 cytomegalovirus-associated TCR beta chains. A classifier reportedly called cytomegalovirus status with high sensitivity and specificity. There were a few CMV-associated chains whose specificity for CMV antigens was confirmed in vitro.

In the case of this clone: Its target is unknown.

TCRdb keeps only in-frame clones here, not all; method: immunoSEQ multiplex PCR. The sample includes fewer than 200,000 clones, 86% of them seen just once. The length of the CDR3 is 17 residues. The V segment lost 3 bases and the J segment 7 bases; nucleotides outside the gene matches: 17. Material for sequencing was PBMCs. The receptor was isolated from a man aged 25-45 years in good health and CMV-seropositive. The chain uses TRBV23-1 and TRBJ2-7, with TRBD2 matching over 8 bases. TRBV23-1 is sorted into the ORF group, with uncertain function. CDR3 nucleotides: TGCGCCAGCAGTCATACCAGGGTGGGACTAGGGGGACGAGAGCAGTACTTC. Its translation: CASSHTRVGLGGREQYF.